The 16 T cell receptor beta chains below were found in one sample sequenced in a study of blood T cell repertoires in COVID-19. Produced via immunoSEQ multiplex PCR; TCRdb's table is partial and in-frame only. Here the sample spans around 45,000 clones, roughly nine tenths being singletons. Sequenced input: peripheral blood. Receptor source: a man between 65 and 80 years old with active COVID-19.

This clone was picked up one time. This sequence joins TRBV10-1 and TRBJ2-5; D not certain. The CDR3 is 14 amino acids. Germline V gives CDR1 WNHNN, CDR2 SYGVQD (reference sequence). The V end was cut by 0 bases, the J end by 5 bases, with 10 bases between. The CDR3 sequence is CASSESGSWETQYF. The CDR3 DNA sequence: TGCGCCAGCAGTGAGTCGGGTAGCTGGGAGACCCAGTACTTC.

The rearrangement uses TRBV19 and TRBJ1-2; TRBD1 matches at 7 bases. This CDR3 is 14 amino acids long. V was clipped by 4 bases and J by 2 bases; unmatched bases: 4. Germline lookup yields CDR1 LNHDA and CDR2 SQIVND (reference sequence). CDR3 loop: CASSTKQGNYGYTF. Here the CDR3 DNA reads TGTGCCAGTAGTACGAAACAGGGGAACTATGGCTACACCTTC.

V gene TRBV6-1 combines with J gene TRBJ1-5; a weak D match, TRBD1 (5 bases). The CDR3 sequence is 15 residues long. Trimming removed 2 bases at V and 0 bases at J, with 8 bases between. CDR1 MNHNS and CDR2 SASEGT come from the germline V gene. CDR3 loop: CASSEWGGSNQPQHF. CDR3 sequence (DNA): TGTGCCAGCAGTGAATGGGGGGGTAGCAATCAGCCCCAGCATTTT.

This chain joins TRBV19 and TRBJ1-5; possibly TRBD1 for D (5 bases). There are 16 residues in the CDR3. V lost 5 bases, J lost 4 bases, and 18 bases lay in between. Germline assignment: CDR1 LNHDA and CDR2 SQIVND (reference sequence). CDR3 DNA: TGTGCCAGTAGTCGGAGAGATCAGGGTCGGAATCAGCCCCAGCATTTT. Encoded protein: CASSRRDQGRNQPQHF.

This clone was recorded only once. The CDR3 DNA is TGCGCCAGCAGCATGGGACAGGGGAACGCTAACGAGCAGTACTTC. It specifies CASSMGQGNANEQYF. V gene TRBV5-1 combines with J gene TRBJ2-7; 10 bases are shared with TRBD1. The J segment lost 5 bases and the V segment lost 4 bases, leaving 9 bases of the junction unmatched. The germline CDR1 and CDR2 sequences are SGHRS and YFSETQ. This CDR3 has 15 amino acids.

Here the CDR3 DNA reads TGTGCCACCAGCAGCCGACAGGGAAATCAGCCCCAGCATTTT. This encodes CATSSRQGNQPQHF. The chain recombines TRBV15 with TRBJ1-5; 7 positions match TRBD1. CDR3 length: 14 amino acids. Germline V gene lookup returns CDR1 LNHNV and CDR2 YYDKDF (reference sequence). The junction had 3 bases not matched to a gene; V was cut back by 3 bases and J by 4 bases.

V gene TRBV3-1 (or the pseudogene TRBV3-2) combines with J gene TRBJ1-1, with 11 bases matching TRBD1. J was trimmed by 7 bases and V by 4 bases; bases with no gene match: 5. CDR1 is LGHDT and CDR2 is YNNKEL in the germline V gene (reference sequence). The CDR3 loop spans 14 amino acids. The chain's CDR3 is CASSPGQGASEAFF. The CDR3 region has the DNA TGTGCCAGCAGCCCCGGACAGGGGGCGAGTGAAGCTTTCTTT.

CDR3 loop: CATSRDYQGRIDTQYF. The CDR3 nucleotides read TGTGCCACCAGCAGAGATTACCAGGGGCGCATAGATACGCAGTATTTT. The chain uses TRBV15 and TRBJ2-3, with a tentative D call TRBD1 (6 bases). Between the trimmed V and J ends, which lost 0 bases and 5 bases, there was a span of 15 bases. The germline V gene has CDR1 LNHNV and CDR2 YYDKDF (reference sequence). This CDR3 spans 16 amino acids.

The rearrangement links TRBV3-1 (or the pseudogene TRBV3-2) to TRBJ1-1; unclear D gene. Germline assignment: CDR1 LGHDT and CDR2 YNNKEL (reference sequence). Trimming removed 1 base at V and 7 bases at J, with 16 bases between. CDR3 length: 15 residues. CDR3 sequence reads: CASSQGIGRAVEAFF. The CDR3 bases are TGTGCCAGCAGCCAAGGTATCGGGAGGGCAGTTGAAGCTTTCTTT.

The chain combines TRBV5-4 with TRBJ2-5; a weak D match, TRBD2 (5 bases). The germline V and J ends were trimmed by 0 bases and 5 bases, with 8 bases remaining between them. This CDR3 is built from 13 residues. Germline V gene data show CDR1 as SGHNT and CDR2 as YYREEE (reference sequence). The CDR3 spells CASSLASSETQYF. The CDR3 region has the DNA TGTGCCAGCAGCTTGGCTAGCAGCGAGACCCAGTACTTC.

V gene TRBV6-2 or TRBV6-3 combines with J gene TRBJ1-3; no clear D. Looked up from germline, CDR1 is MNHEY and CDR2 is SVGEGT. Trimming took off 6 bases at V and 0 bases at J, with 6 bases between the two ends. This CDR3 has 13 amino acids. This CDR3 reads CASSIVSGNTIYF. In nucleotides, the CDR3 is TGTGCCAGCAGCATCGTCTCTGGAAACACCATATATTTT.

Here the CDR3 reads CASSTLAGGHYNEQFF. Written as DNA, the CDR3 is TGTGCCAGCAGCACGCTAGCGGGGGGGCACTACAATGAGCAGTTCTTC. The rearrangement links TRBV5-6 to TRBJ2-1; 12 positions agree with TRBD2. Trimming removed 4 bases from V and 3 bases from J; junction bases left unmatched: 5. Germline CDR1 is SGHDT and CDR2 is YYEEEE. The CDR3 has 16 amino acids.

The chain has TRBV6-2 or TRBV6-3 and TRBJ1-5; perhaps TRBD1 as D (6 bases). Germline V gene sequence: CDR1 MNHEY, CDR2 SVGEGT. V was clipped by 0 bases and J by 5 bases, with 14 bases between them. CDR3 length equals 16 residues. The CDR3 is CASSYSGTRLDQPQHF. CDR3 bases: TGTGCCAGCAGTTACTCGGGGACAAGGTTAGATCAGCCCCAGCATTTT.

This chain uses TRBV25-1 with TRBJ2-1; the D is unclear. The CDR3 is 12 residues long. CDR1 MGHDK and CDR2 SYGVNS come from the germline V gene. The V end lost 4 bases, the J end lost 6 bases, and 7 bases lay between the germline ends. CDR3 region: CASSALFNEQFF. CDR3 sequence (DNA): TGTGCCAGCAGTGCCTTGTTCAATGAGCAGTTCTTC.

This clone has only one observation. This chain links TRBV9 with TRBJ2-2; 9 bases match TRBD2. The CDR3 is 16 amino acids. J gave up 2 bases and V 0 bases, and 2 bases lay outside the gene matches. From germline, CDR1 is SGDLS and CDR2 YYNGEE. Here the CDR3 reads CASSVGAGGNTGELFF. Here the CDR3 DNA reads TGTGCCAGCAGCGTAGGAGCGGGGGGTAACACCGGGGAGCTGTTTTTT.

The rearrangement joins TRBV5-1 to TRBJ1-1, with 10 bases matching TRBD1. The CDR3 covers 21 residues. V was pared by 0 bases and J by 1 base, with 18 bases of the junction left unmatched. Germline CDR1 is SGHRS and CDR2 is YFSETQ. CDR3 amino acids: CASSLVYGTGVVPSKNTEAFF. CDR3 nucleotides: TGCGCCAGCAGCTTGGTTTATGGGACAGGGGTTGTTCCGAGTAAGAACACTGAAGCTTTCTTT.